Listed here are 10 T cell receptor beta chains from one sample, sequenced in a study of a mutant IDH1 vaccine in newly diagnosed glioma. TCRdb's table, derived via immunoSEQ multiplex PCR, lists solely in-frame clones and lacks some. Of more than 35,000 clones listed, roughly 81% are singletons. For these receptors, no antigen is known. Time point defined: week 23, last vaccination. The investigators gave 300 ug of mutant IDH1 20-mer peptide in each vaccine dose, together with topical imiquimod. The material sequenced was PBMCs, taken from a glioma patient whose treatment included an IDH1 peptide vaccine. These receptor sequences come from a man aged 35 to 55 with glioma.

This clone came up once. The chain joins TRBV7-6 to TRBJ2-7; tentative D call: TRBD2 (6 bases). The CDR3 totals 17 residues. Germline CDR1 is SGHVS and CDR2 is FNYEAQ. The V and J ends lost 5 bases and 6 bases respectively, with 26 bases between them. The CDR3 here is CASSQGRRGRAIVEQYF. Written as DNA, the CDR3 is TGTGCCAGCAGCCAAGGACGGCGGGGCCGGGCGATAGTCGAGCAGTACTTC. The whole variable domain, filled in from reference TRBV7-6 and TRBJ2-7, reads GAGVSQSPRYKVTKRGQDVALRCDPISGHVSLYWYRQALGQGPEFLTYFNYEAQQDKSGLPNDRFSAERPEGSISTLTIQRTEQRDSAMYRCASSQGRRGRAIVEQYFGPGTRLTVT.

The chain uses TRBV30 and TRBJ2-5, with 7 nucleotides matching TRBD1. In germline, CDR1 is GTSNPN, CDR2 SVGIG (reference sequence). V was clipped by 1 base and J by 1 base; unmatched bases: 0. The CDR3 loop spans 13 amino acids. CDR3 sequence (DNA): TGTGCCTGGAGTGGGGACAGCCAAGAGACCCAGTACTTC. Protein: CAWSGDSQETQYF.

V and J are TRBV29-1 and TRBJ1-4; the D is unclear. Trimming removed 3 bases from V and 4 bases from J, with 9 bases in between. The CDR3 is 13 residues long. Germline CDR1 and CDR2: SQVTM and ANQGSEA. CDR3 region: CSVDSPDNEKLFF. CDR3 bases: TGCAGCGTTGACAGTCCGGATAATGAAAAACTGTTTTTT.

The V and J genes are TRBV2 and TRBJ2-1, with 7 bases matching TRBD2. The CDR3 covers 15 residues. V lost 1 base to trimming and J lost 2 bases; unmatched junction nucleotides: 2. CDR1 and CDR2 from the germline V gene are SNHLY and FYNNEI. This CDR3 is CASSEESGAYNEQFF. The CDR3 nucleotides are TGTGCCAGCAGTGAAGAAAGCGGGGCCTACAATGAGCAGTTCTTC.

The chain is built from TRBV4-1 and TRBJ1-5; a possible D gene is TRBD1 (6 bases). This CDR3 is built from 15 residues. Trimming shortened V by 0 bases and J by 5 bases, and 11 bases separated the two germline ends. From germline, CDR1 is MGHRA and CDR2 YSYEKL. The CDR3 DNA follows: TGCGCCAGCAGCCAAGATGGGGCAGGGGATCAGCCCCAGCATTTT. It encodes CASSQDGAGDQPQHF.

This clone was picked up one time. This chain joins TRBV6-5 and TRBJ1-1; no reliable D call. Germline V lookup: CDR1 MNHEY, CDR2 SVGAGI. This CDR3 is 14 amino acids long. Trimming left V 6 bases short and J 1 base short, with 12 bases between. CDR3 residues: CASSPGAWNTEAFF. For the CDR3, the DNA is TGTGCCAGCAGCCCGGGCGCATGGAACACTGAAGCTTTCTTT.

The V gene is TRBV4-1, the J gene TRBJ1-2; D may be TRBD1 (5 bases). In germline, CDR1 is MGHRA, CDR2 YSYEKL. V was clipped by 1 base and J by 8 bases, with 17 bases between them. The CDR3 spans 15 residues. Here the CDR3 reads CASSQVAGGRRGYTF. The CDR3 region has the DNA TGCGCCAGCAGCCAAGTTGCGGGGGGAAGGCGAGGCTACACCTTC.

This chain links TRBV6-6 with TRBJ2-7, with D uncertain. Trimming took off 0 bases at V and 0 bases at J, with 6 bases between the two ends. The CDR3 consists of 14 residues. Germline CDR1 is MNHNY and CDR2 is SVGAGI (reference sequence). In DNA form, the CDR3 reads TGTGCCAGCAGTTACTCGCTCCTCTCCTACGAGCAGTACTTC. Protein sequence: CASSYSLLSYEQYF.

The chain has TRBV21-1 and TRBJ2-5; no DNA check was done on the table's D call, TRBD2. TRBV21-1 is classified as a pseudogene. This CDR3 has 16 residues. The CDR3 spells CASDMFCGVRGETQYF. Written as DNA, the CDR3 is TGTGCCAGCGACATGTTTTGCGGGGTGAGAGGGGAGACCCAGTACTTC.

The V gene is TRBV13, the J gene TRBJ2-3; TRBD2 matches 14 bases. The CDR3 has 16 amino acids. The V gene end was trimmed by 5 bases and the J gene end by 6 bases; junction bases not matched to a gene: 7. Germline lookup yields CDR1 PRHDT and CDR2 FYEKMQ (reference sequence). The CDR3 coding sequence is TGTGCCAGCAGCAGATGGACTAGCGGGAGGAGTGATACGCAGTATTTT. Translating gives CASSRWTSGRSDTQYF.